What follows is one T cell receptor beta chain and its context. The sample comes from a study of blood T cell repertoires in COVID-19. Study at large: Sample material is recorded as cDNA or gDNA derived from T cells, B-cell-depleted T cells, or PBMCs.

Original handling: Researchers report that nucleated cell counts were estimated from reference gene primer amplification. Sequencing was performed with immunoSEQ multiplex PCR; in TCRdb, only in-frame clones are kept and a portion is missing. V, J and clone size reflect that table, while D and trimming were determined from the DNA. The sample holds more than 350,000 clones, about 90% seen once. Trimming removed 1 base from V and 6 bases from J, with 8 bases in between. Looked up from germline, CDR1 is SGHNT and CDR2 is YYREEE (reference sequence). This CDR3 spans 14 amino acids. Sequenced material: peripheral blood. The sequence was obtained from a woman in her twenties or thirties with COVID-19, enrolled during active disease. This chain links TRBV5-4 with TRBJ1-6, with D tentatively TRBD1 (6 bases). The CDR3 DNA is TGTGCCAGCAGCTTGCCAGGGGCTAATTCACCCCTCCACTTT. This sequence encodes CASSLPGANSPLHF.